These 24 T cell receptor beta chains share one sample of origin, sequenced in a study of T cell responses to AZD1222 COVID-19 vaccine. Repertoires were generated with immunoSEQ multiplex PCR, while TCRdb's copy carries only in-frame clones and drops some. The repertoire holds over 150,000 clones, with less than 90% as singletons. Sample: peripheral blood, taken on day 0 of MenACWY control vaccination. These receptors came from an adult in good health.

The rearrangement links TRBV24-1 to TRBJ2-3, with D unresolved. Germline V CDR1 and CDR2: KGHDR, SFDVKD. V lost 10 bases and J lost 3, with 7 bases in between. The CDR3 length is 11 residues. The CDR3 spells CATSITDTQYF. DNA for the CDR3: TGTGCCACAAGCATTACAGATACGCAGTATTTT.

The chain has TRBV9 and TRBJ2-1, with D maybe TRBD2 (5 bases). V shed 0 bases and J shed 9 bases, with 10 bases lying between them. Germline V gene lookup returns CDR1 SGDLS and CDR2 YYNGEE. This CDR3 region has 13 residues. CDR3 DNA sequence: TGTGCCAGCAGCGTAGGAAGCGGTAGTGAGCAGTTCTTC. Residues: CASSVGSGSEQFF.

The chain is built from TRBV30 and TRBJ1-3; no firm D call. Looked up from germline, CDR1 is GTSNPN and CDR2 is SVGIG (reference sequence). The CDR3 extends over 12 amino acids. V was pared by 4 bases and J by 6 bases, with 10 bases between. The CDR3 DNA reads as TGTGCCTGGACCACTCCCCTAAACACCATATATTTT. It encodes CAWTTPLNTIYF.

The V and J genes are TRBV24-1 and TRBJ2-1, with 9 bases that match TRBD1. Germline CDR1 and CDR2: KGHDR and SFDVKD. The CDR3 spans 15 residues. V lost 3 bases, J lost 6 bases, and 5 bases stayed unmatched. The CDR3 sequence: CATSDPGQGLNEQFF. For the CDR3, the DNA is TGTGCCACCAGTGATCCGGGACAGGGACTCAATGAGCAGTTCTTC.

The CDR3 loop is CASSLASANTGELFF. The CDR3 region has the DNA TGTGCCAGCAGTTTAGCGAGCGCGAACACCGGGGAGCTGTTTTTT. The rearrangement uses TRBV28 and TRBJ2-2; no firm D call. The CDR3 is made up of 15 amino acids. Germline V gene data show CDR1 as MDHEN and CDR2 as SYDVKM. V shed 2 bases and J shed 0 bases, with 7 bases lying between them.

This clone was seen a few times. The chain is built from TRBV3-1 (or the pseudogene TRBV3-2) and TRBJ2-7; D is unresolved. The V end was cut by 0 bases, the J end by 5 bases, with 2 bases between. Germline-derived CDR1 and CDR2 are LGHDT and YNNKEL (reference sequence). The CDR3 is 11 amino acids. CDR3 bases: TGTGCCAGCAGCCAAGAACACGAGCAGTACTTC. It translates to CASSQEHEQYF.

The gene calls are TRBV29-1 and TRBJ2-1; no clear D gene. Between the trimmed V and J ends, which lost 4 bases and 0 bases, there was a span of 4 bases. This CDR3 has 12 residues. Germline V gene data show CDR1 as SQVTM and CDR2 as ANQGSEA. CDR3 in amino acids: CSVVYSYNEQFF. In DNA form, the CDR3 reads TGCAGCGTTGTGTACTCCTACAATGAGCAGTTCTTC.

V and J are TRBV10-3 and TRBJ2-1, with 8 positions matching TRBD2. Germline assignment: CDR1 ENHRY and CDR2 SYGVKD. The CDR3 has 15 residues. The V and J ends lost 3 bases and 7 bases, in that order; junction bases with no gene match: 8. This CDR3 reads CAISDPAGVRNEQFF. The DNA of the CDR3 is TGTGCCATCAGTGATCCAGCGGGGGTAAGGAATGAGCAGTTCTTC.

J is TRBJ1-1 and V is TRBV27, with D uncertain. CDR1 and CDR2 (germline): MNHEY, SMNVEV (reference sequence). The length of the CDR3 is 12 residues. V dropped 7 bases and J dropped 1 base, with 7 bases sitting between them. The CDR3 here is CASTSANTEAFF. DNA for the CDR3: TGTGCCAGCACCTCAGCGAACACTGAAGCTTTCTTT.

The V and J genes are TRBV7-9 and TRBJ2-6, with 9 bases matching TRBD1. Germline V gene lookup returns CDR1 SEHNR and CDR2 FQNEAQ (reference sequence). CDR3 size: 19 residues. The V gene end was trimmed by 1 base and the J gene end by 1 base; junction bases not matched to a gene: 8. CDR3 bases: TGTGCCAGCAGCTTAGACAGGGGGCTTATACAGTCTGGGGCCAACGTCCTGACTTTC. As protein: CASSLDRGLIQSGANVLTF.

This chain connects TRBV15 to TRBJ2-5, with 11 bases identical to TRBD2. With 3 bases clipped from V and 3 bases from J, the junction kept 3 bases outside the gene matches. Germline values: CDR1 LNHNV, CDR2 YYDKDF (reference sequence). CDR3 size: 15 residues. This chain's CDR3 is CATSRGTSGKETQYF. In DNA, the CDR3 is TGTGCCACCAGCAGGGGGACTAGCGGAAAAGAGACCCAGTACTTC.

The chain combines TRBV29-1 with TRBJ1-1; no clear D. CDR3 length: 11 residues. Per the germline V gene, CDR1 is SQVTM and CDR2 is ANQGSEA. V was clipped by 5 bases and J by 11 bases, with 15 bases between them. The CDR3 loop is CSVIGVATAFF. CDR3 DNA: TGCAGCGTTATTGGGGTGGCGACGGCTTTCTTT.

This clone was seen a single time. V usage is TRBV7-2 and J usage is TRBJ2-7, with D perhaps TRBD1 (6 bases). The germline CDR1 and CDR2 sequences are SGHTA and FQGNSA. CDR3 size: 14 residues. V shed 5 bases and J shed 2 bases, with 13 bases lying between them. The CDR3 protein is CASSTGTSPYEQYF. The DNA of the CDR3 is TGTGCCAGCAGCACCGGGACATCGCCCTACGAGCAGTACTTC.

The chain uses TRBV5-1 and TRBJ1-4; 7 bases match TRBD1. In germline, CDR1 is SGHRS, CDR2 YFSETQ. The CDR3 has 13 amino acids. J gave up 6 bases and V 5 bases, and 4 bases lay outside the gene matches. CDR3 loop: CASRPGTDEKLFF. The CDR3, as DNA: TGCGCCAGCAGGCCGGGGACAGATGAAAAACTGTTTTTT.

The count of this clone is one. The V call is TRBV18, the J call TRBJ2-1; TRBD2 matches at 11 bases. The germline gives CDR1 KGHSH, CDR2 LQKENI. V was pared by 3 bases and J by 9 bases, with 10 bases of the junction left unmatched. This CDR3 spans 16 amino acids. The CDR3 DNA is TGTGCCAGCTCACCCACCGAAGTAGCGGGAGGGACTGAGCAGTTCTTC. Translated, it gives CASSPTEVAGGTEQFF. Variable domain in full (rest from reference TRBV18 and TRBJ2-1): NAGVMQNPRHLVRRRGQEARLRCSPMKGHSHVYWYRQLPEEGLKFMVYLQKENIIDESGMPKERFSAEFPKEGPSILRIQQVVRGDSAAYFCASSPTEVAGGTEQFFGPGTRLTVL.

The chain joins TRBV7-3 to TRBJ2-2; perhaps TRBD2 as D (6 bases). Germline V gene data show CDR1 as SGHTA and CDR2 as FQGTGA. The V end lost 5 bases, the J end lost 8 bases, and 9 bases lay between the germline ends. There are 12 residues in the CDR3. The CDR3 sequence is CASSPAGGELFF. Written as DNA, the CDR3 is TGTGCCAGCAGCCCGGCGGGAGGGGAGCTGTTTTTT. Drawing the rest from reference TRBV7-3 and TRBJ2-2, the complete variable domain is GAGVSQTPSNKVTEKGKYVELRCDPISGHTALYWYRQSLGQGPEFLIYFQGTGAADDSGLPNDRFFAVRPEGSVSTLKIQRTERGDSAVYLCASSPAGGELFFGEGSRLTVL.

The J gene is TRBJ2-4, the V gene TRBV13, with 10 bases lining up with TRBD2. CDR1 is PRHDT and CDR2 is FYEKMQ in the germline V gene (reference sequence). The CDR3 contains 16 residues. V lost 0 bases to trimming and J lost 1 base; unmatched junction nucleotides: 0. CDR3 sequence (DNA): TGTGCCAGCAGCTTAGGTAGCGGGGGGGCCAAAAACATTCAGTACTTC. Protein: CASSLGSGGAKNIQYF.

The V call is TRBV6-4, the J call TRBJ2-2; 7 nucleotides match TRBD2. Unmatched junction bases numbered 6, after V lost 4 bases and J lost 4 bases. The CDR3 consists of 15 residues. Germline loops: CDR1 MRHNA, CDR2 SNTAGT. The CDR3 region has the DNA TGTGCCAGCAGTGTGGCTAGCGGAACCACCGGGGAGCTGTTTTTT. This codes for CASSVASGTTGELFF.

The chain is built from TRBV15 and TRBJ2-2; TRBD1 might be the D (5 bases). The germline V gene encodes CDR1 LNHNV and CDR2 YYDKDF (reference sequence). The germline V and J ends were trimmed by 6 bases and 1 base, with 6 bases remaining between them. The CDR3 loop spans 13 amino acids. The CDR3 DNA reads as TGTGCCACCAGGACAGAGAACACCGGGGAGCTGTTTTTT. Its translation is CATRTENTGELFF.

This clone showed up just once. This chain uses TRBV15 with TRBJ2-3; D is unresolved. Germline CDR1 and CDR2: LNHNV and YYDKDF (reference sequence). This CDR3 has 15 amino acids. The ends were cut back, 1 base at V and 2 bases at J, with 10 bases in the middle. CDR3 region: CATSRVQRYTDTQYF. The CDR3, as DNA: TGTGCCACCAGCAGAGTCCAACGGTACACAGATACGCAGTATTTT.

The CDR3 coding sequence is TGCGCCAGCAGCCTCGGACAGGGCTACGGAAACACCATATATTTT. This gives the protein CASSLGQGYGNTIYF. The rearrangement links TRBV5-1 to TRBJ1-3, with 8 bases lining up with TRBD1. With V trimmed by 4 bases and J by 4 bases, 7 bases remained unmatched. This CDR3 has 15 residues. The germline CDR1 and CDR2 sequences are SGHRS and YFSETQ.

This chain links TRBV5-4 with TRBJ1-1; TRBD1 might be the D (5 bases). Trimming removed 0 bases at V and 4 bases at J, with 7 bases between. The germline CDR1 and CDR2 sequences are SGHNT and YYREEE (reference sequence). This CDR3 is built from 13 residues. CDR3 sequence reads: CASSLDGATEAFF. The CDR3 nucleotides are TGTGCCAGCAGCTTGGACGGGGCCACTGAAGCTTTCTTT.

This sequence joins TRBV10-2 and TRBJ1-3, with no clear D. Trimming took off 4 bases at V and 1 base at J, with 8 bases between the two ends. The CDR3 runs to 14 residues. CDR1 is WSHSY and CDR2 is SAAADI in the germline V gene. CDR3 sequence (DNA): TGCGCCAGCAGTGCGATACAATCTGGAAACACCATATATTTT. It specifies CASSAIQSGNTIYF.

The table lists this clone with a count of one. The CDR3 DNA reads TGTGCCAGCAGCCGGGAAGGGGCCTATAATTCACCCCTCCACTTT. Its translation is CASSREGAYNSPLHF. V usage is TRBV5-5 and J usage is TRBJ1-6; D might be TRBD1 (5 bases). Trimming removed 4 bases at V and 2 bases at J, with 10 bases between. Germline assignment: CDR1 SGHKS and CDR2 YYEKEE (reference sequence). The CDR3 is 15 residues long.